The text below deals with one TCR beta chain. This clone is termed medium-sized (0.01 to 0.1%). What antigen it recognizes has not been identified. Gene names and germline sequences refer to the mouse in this case. The sequenced fragment ends 1 residue before the CDR3 boundary, so the rest is inferred from the germline J gene. Other DNA sequences within the sample encode an identical CDR3. The library was made by the immunoSEQ multiplex PCR assay. Adaptive Biotechnologies performed TCRbeta CDR3 sequencing at survey depth and reported CDR3 sequences, V/J genes, productive frequency, and template counts. Amplification of TCR beta CDR3 regions started from genomic DNA instead of RNA. From the authors' description of their analysis: Pairwise repertoire overlap between tissues was quantified with Jensen-Shannon divergence, where 1 means complete divergence and 0 identical. Tissues were grouped by single-linkage agglomerative hierarchical clustering of pairwise JSD values, and the clustering results were shown as dendrograms. GLIPH2 was applied to all patient samples using simulation_depth 1000, kmer_min_depth 3, and cdr3_length_cutoff 8, and only groups with more than two unique CDR3s were retained. In a standardized tissue-overlap score, Jaccard GLIPH-group overlap across patients was extrapolated to a standard repertoire size of 1000 clones. Associations of diversity with clinical or experimental variables used linear mixed-effect models with tissue fixed effects and individual random effects. TCRdb provides this immuneACCESS table in a form limited to in-frame rearrangements. Some clones are lacking; in checked studies, under half of them reflect an unresolved V gene, and why the rest are absent is not known. V and J calls and clone size come straight from that table; D and trimming were deduced from the DNA. This sample holds more than 5,500 clones; 45% to 55% were observed only once. The ten largest account for 13% to 15% of the sample.

This sample is part of a study of tissue T cells after allogeneic stem cell transplantation (dated by TCRdb to about 2022). Study-wide context: Using research autopsies of patients with and without GVHD, plus mouse models of GVHD, the study profiled TCR beta repertoires across many tissues. The human arm was a prospective observational study without blinding or randomization.

In the paper's terms, the time point label means: mouse harvest day 14 after allogeneic transplant. Mouse grafts consisting of 10^7 T-cell-depleted bone marrow cells combined with 10^6 splenic CD5+ T cells were administered by tail vein injection. GVHD in mice was modeled with a major MHC-mismatch B6 (H2b) into BALB/c (H2d) model, and tissues were profiled at day 7 or 14. Mouse tissues and retro-orbital blood were harvested on day 7 or 14 post-transplant using separate sterile tools per animal; livers were flushed beforehand. Before genomic DNA was isolated with the DNeasy Blood & Tissue Kit, mouse tissues were minced with razor blades in buffered saline. What the study reported, not specific to this receptor: Sampling depth was acknowledged as a limitation, and the patient cohort was both small and clinically heterogeneous. In both patients and mice, T cells from blood and spleen picked up only a limited part of the TCR repertoire that was detected in tissues. Few T cell clones were found to be shared across patients, but shared repertoire signatures across patients were revealed in a tissue-specific fashion by motif-based clustering. Which tissue TCRs were alloreactive or antigen-specific was not determined in the study, and some of the clones might have been host cells that persisted. Within patients, how anatomically similar the tissues were was a key factor in shaping TCR repertoire composition, regardless of disease or transplant status.

The germline V gene encodes CDR1 KGHPV and CDR2 FQNQEV (reference sequence). Trimming removed 3 bases from V and 0 bases from J, leaving 6 bases between the germline ends. Reading from cysteine to phenylalanine, the CDR3 counts 14 amino acids. Of the CDR3's DNA, 39 bases were read; they are in frame from base 1. The chain was built from TRBV26 and TRBJ1-3, with no reliable assignment of the D segment. The sequencing sample was made of gut tissue. This clonotype originated in a female BALB/c mouse given C57BL/6 T cells with graft-versus-host disease after an allogeneic hematopoietic cell transplant. This receptor carries the CDR3 CASSLPNSGNTLYF. The sequenced part of the CDR3 DNA is TGTGCCAGCAGTCTACCCAATTCTGGAAATACGCTCTAT.